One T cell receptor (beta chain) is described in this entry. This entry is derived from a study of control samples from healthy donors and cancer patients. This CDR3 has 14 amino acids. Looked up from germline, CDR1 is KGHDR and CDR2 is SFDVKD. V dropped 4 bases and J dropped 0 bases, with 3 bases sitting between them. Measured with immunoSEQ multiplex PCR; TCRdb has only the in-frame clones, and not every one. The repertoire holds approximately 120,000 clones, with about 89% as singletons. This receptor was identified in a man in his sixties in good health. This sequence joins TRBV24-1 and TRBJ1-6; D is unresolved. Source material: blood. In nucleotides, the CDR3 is TGTGCCACCAGTGACGGCTCCTATAATTCACCCCTCCACTTT. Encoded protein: CATSDGSYNSPLHF.